This T cell receptor beta chain appears in the sequencing data of a study of beta chain features in type 1 diabetes. Whole-study results and caveats: When Type 1 diabetes patients were examined, their TCRB CDR3s proved moderately but significantly shorter in all four CD4+ subsets.

What was sequenced were expressed TCRB transcripts, since all of the isolated RNA had been reverse transcribed. Clones were sequenced by immunoSEQ multiplex PCR, and TCRdb holds only the in-frame ones, with some missing. This repertoire shows hundreds of thousands of clones, about 14% found once; its top ten account for approximately 0.042%. With respect to this clone: Antigen specificity is unknown.

CDR1 GTSNPN and CDR2 SVGIG come from the germline V gene (reference sequence). The ends were cut back, 1 base at V and 4 bases at J, with 10 bases in the middle. The CDR3 is made up of 13 amino acids. Sequencing was performed on naive CD4+ T cells from blood. The chain links TRBV30 to TRBJ2-5; D is undetermined. The clonotype originates from a man between 18 and 35 years old with type 1 diabetes. This CDR3 is CAWSGHWGETQYF. DNA for the CDR3: TGTGCCTGGAGTGGACATTGGGGAGAGACCCAGTACTTC.